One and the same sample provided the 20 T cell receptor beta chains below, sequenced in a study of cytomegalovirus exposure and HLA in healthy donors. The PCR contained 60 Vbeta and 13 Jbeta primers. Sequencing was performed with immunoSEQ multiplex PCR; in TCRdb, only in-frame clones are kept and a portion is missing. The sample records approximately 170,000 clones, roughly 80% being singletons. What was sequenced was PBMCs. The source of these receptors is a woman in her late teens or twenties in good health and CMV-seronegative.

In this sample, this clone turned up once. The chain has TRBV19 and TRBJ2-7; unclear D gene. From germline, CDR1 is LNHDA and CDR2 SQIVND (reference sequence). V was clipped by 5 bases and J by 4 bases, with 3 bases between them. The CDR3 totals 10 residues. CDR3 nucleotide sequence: TGTGCCAGTAGTCGGTACGAGCAGTACTTC. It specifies CASSRYEQYF.

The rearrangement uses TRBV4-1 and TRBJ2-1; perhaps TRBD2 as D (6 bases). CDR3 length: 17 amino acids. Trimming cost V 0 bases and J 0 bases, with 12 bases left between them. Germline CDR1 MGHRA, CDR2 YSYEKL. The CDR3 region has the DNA TGCGCCAGCAGCCAAGATGCGACTAGGAGCTCCTACAATGAGCAGTTCTTC. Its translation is CASSQDATRSSYNEQFF.

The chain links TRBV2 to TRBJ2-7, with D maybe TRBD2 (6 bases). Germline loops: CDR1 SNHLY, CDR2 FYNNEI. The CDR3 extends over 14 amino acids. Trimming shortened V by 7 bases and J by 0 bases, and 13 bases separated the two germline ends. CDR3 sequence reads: CASMGGLHSYEQYF. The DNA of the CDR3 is TGTGCCAGCATGGGGGGACTGCACTCCTACGAGCAGTACTTC.

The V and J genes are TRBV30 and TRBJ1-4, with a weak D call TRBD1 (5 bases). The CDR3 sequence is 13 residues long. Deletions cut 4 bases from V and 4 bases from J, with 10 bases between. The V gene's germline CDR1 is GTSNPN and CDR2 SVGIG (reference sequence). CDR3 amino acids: CAWTFQGNEKLFF. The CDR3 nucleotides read TGTGCCTGGACCTTTCAGGGTAATGAAAAACTGTTTTTT.

CDR3 sequence reads: CASREGSGPTNEKLFF. CDR3 nucleotide sequence: TGCGCCAGCAGGGAGGGATCGGGCCCAACTAATGAAAAACTGTTTTTT. The rearrangement uses TRBV5-1 and TRBJ1-4; D gene ambiguous. The length of the CDR3 is 16 residues. V shed 5 bases and J shed 0 bases, with 14 bases lying between them. CDR1 is SGHRS, CDR2 YFSETQ, per germline.

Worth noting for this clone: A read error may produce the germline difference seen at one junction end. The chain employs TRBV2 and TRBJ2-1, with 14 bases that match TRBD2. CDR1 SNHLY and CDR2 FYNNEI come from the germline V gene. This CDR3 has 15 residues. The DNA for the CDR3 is TGTGTCAGCAGGGCCGGGACTAGCGGGAGTAATGAGCAGTTCTTC. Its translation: CVSRAGTSGSNEQFF.

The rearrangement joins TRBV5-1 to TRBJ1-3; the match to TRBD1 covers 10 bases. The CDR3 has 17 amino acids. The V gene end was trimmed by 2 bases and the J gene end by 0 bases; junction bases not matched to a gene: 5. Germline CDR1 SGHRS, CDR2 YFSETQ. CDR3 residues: CASSFLTGGASGNTIYF. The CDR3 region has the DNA TGCGCCAGCAGCTTTCTGACAGGGGGCGCCTCTGGAAACACCATATATTTT.

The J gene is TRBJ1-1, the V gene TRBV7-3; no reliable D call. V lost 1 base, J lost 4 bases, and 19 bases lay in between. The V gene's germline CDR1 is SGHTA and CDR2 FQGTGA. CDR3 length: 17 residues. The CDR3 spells CASSLNPVVLGSTEAFF. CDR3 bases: TGTGCCAGCAGCTTAAATCCTGTCGTTTTAGGGAGCACTGAAGCTTTCTTT.

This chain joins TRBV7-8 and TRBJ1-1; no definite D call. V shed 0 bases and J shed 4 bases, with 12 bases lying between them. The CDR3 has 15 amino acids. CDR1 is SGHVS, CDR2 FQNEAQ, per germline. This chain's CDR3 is CASSLAETRLTEAFF. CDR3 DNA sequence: TGTGCCAGCAGCTTAGCGGAGACCAGACTCACTGAAGCTTTCTTT.

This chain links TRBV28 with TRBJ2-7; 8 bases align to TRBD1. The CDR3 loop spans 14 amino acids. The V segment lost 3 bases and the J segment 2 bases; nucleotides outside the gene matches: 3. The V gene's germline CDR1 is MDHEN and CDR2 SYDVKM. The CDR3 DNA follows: TGTGCCAGCAGTTTTGCAGGGGGCACCTACGAGCAGTACTTC. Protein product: CASSFAGGTYEQYF.

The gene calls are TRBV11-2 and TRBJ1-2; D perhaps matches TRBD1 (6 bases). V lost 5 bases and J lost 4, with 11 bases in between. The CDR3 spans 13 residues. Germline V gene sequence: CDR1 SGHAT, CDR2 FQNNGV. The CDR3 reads CASSVSGVYGYTF. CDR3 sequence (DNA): TGTGCCAGCAGCGTATCAGGGGTCTATGGCTACACCTTC.

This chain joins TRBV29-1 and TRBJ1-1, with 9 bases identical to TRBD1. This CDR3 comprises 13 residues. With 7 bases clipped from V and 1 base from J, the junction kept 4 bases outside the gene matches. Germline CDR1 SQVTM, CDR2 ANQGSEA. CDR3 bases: TGCAGCGGTGGACAGGGGCAGAACACTGAAGCTTTCTTT. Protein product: CSGGQGQNTEAFF.

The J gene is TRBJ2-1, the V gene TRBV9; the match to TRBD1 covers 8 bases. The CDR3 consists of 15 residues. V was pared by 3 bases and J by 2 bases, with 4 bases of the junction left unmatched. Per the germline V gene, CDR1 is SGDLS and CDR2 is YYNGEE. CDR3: CASSAQGATYNEQFF. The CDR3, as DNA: TGTGCCAGCAGCGCCCAGGGGGCCACCTACAATGAGCAGTTCTTC.

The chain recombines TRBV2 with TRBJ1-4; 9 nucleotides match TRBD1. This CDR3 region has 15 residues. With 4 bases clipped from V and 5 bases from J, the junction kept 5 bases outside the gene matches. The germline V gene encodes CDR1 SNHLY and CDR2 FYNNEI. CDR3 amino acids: CASSGDRAQNEKLFF. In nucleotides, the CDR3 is TGTGCCAGCAGTGGGGACAGGGCTCAAAATGAAAAACTGTTTTTT.

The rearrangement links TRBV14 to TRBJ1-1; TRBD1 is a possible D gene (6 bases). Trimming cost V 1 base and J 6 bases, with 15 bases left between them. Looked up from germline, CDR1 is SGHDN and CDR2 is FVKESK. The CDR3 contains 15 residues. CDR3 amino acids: CASSQVTGLWAEAFF. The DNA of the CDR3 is TGTGCCAGCAGCCAAGTTACAGGGTTATGGGCTGAAGCTTTCTTT.

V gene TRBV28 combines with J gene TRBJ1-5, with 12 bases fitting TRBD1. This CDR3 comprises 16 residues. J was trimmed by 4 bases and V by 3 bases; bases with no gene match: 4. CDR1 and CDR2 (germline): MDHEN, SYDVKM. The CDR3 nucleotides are TGTGCCAGCAGTTTGGGGGACAGGGGGCGAAATCAGCCCCAGCATTTT. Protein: CASSLGDRGRNQPQHF.

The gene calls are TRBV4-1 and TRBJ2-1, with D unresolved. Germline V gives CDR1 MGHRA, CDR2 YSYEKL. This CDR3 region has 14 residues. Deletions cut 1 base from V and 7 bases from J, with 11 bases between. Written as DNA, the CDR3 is TGCGCCAGCAGCCAAGCTTTCCGAGTAAATGAGCAGTTCTTC. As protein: CASSQAFRVNEQFF.

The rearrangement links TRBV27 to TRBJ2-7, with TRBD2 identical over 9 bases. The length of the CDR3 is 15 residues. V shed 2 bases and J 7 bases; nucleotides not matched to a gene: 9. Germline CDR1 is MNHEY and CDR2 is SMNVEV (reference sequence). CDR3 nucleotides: TGTGCCAGCAGTTTAAGCCGCGGGAGGGGGGAGGAGCAGTACTTC. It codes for CASSLSRGRGEEQYF.

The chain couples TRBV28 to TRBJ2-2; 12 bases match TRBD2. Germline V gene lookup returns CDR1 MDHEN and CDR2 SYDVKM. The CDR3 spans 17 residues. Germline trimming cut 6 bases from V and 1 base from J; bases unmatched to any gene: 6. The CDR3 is CASSPPGLAGNTGELFF. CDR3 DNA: TGTGCCAGCAGCCCACCGGGACTAGCGGGGAACACCGGGGAGCTGTTTTTT.

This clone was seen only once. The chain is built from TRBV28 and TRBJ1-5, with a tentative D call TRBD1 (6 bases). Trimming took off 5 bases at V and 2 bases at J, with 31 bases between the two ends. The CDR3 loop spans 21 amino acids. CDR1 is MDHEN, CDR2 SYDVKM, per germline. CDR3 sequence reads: CASSPGRDTSFWSNGNQPQHF. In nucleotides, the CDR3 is TGTGCCAGCAGTCCAGGCCGGGACACCTCATTTTGGTCAAATGGCAATCAGCCCCAGCATTTT.